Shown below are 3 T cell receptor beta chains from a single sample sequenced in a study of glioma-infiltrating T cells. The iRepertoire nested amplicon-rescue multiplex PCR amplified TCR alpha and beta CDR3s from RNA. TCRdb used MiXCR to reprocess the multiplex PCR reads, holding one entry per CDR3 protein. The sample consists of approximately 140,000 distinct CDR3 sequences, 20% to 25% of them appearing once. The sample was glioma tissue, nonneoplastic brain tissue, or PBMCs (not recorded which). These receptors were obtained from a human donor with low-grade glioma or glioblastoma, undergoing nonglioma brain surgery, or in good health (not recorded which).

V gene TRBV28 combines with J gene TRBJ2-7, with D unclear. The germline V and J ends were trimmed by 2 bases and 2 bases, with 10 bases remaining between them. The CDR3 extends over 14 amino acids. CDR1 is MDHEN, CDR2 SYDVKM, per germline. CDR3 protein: CASSLVSNAYEQYV. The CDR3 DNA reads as TGTGCCAGCAGTTTAGTATCTAACGCCTACGAGCAGTACGTC.

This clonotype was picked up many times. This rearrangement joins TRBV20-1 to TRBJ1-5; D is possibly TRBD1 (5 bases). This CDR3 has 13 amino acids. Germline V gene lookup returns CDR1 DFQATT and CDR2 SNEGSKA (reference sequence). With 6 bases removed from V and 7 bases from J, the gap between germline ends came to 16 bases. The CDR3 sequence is CSASPGGGQPQHF. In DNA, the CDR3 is TGCAGTGCAAGCCCGGGGGGAGGGCAGCCCCAGCATTTT.

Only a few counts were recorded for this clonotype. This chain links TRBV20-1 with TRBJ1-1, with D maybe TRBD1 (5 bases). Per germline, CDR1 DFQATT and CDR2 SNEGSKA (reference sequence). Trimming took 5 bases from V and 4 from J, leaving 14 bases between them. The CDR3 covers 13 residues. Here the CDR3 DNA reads TGCAGTGCTCATAGACCAGGGACCACTGAAGCTTTCTTT. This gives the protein CSAHRPGTTEAFF.